This is a list of T cell receptor beta chains from one sample in a study of T cell responses to AZD1222 COVID-19 vaccine. Assay used: immunoSEQ multiplex PCR; TCRdb lists only in-frame clones, some missing. The sample lists 150,000 to 200,000 clones; 90% to 95% were seen once. The sample here was peripheral blood, taken 28 days after the second AZD1222 dose. The receptor source for this set is an adult who received the AZD1222 COVID-19 vaccine. CDR3s include the opening cysteine and the closing phenylalanine or tryptophan. A D gene is named only where the DNA matches it firmly. The size entry is marked missing in some rows and otherwise reads once, few, many or a size class.

size: -; J: TRBJ1-2; V: TRBV6-4; D: -; DNA: TGTGCCAGCAGTGACTCCGCAGGGAACTATGGCTACACCTTC; CDR3: CASSDSAGNYGYTF
size: -; J: TRBJ2-3; V: TRBV30; D: TRBD2; DNA: TGTGCCTGGAGTGCTAGCGGGGGCACAGATACGCAGTATTTT; CDR3: CAWSASGGTDTQYF
size: -; J: TRBJ1-3; V: TRBV14; D: -; DNA: TGTGCCAGCAGCCTCCAAAGGGGGAGCTCTGGAAACACCATATATTTT; CDR3: CASSLQRGSSGNTIYF
size: -; J: TRBJ2-7; V: TRBV19; D: TRBD1; DNA: TGTGCCAGTAGTATAGATGACAGGGGAGCCTACGAGCAGTACTTC; CDR3: CASSIDDRGAYEQYF
size: -; J: TRBJ2-3; V: TRBV9; D: -; DNA: TGTGCCAGCAGCGTAGATCTAGCAGGGGGGGCAGATACGCAGTATTTT; CDR3: CASSVDLAGGADTQYF
size: -; J: TRBJ2-3; V: TRBV11-3; D: -; DNA: TGTGCCAGCAGCTTAGGGGGGTTAGCCACAGATACGCAGTATTTT; CDR3: CASSLGGLATDTQYF
size: once; J: TRBJ2-5; V: TRBV29-1; D: -; DNA: TGCAGCGTTTCAATCACGAAAGAGACCCAGTACTTC; CDR3: CSVSITKETQYF
size: once; J: TRBJ1-3; V: TRBV18; D: -; DNA: TGTGCCAGCTCACCACCGGTAGGGATTGACGGAAACACCATATATTTT; CDR3: CASSPPVGIDGNTIYF
size: -; J: TRBJ2-2; V: TRBV5-8; D: -; DNA: TGTGCCAGCAGCTGGGCCGTGAACACCGGGGAGCTGTTTTTT; CDR3: CASSWAVNTGELFF
size: -; J: TRBJ1-6; V: TRBV6-4; D: TRBD1; DNA: TGTGCCAGCAGTGTCCCCCCGAGGGGGACAGATAATTCACCCCTCCACTTT; CDR3: CASSVPPRGTDNSPLHF
size: -; J: TRBJ2-1; V: TRBV19; D: -; DNA: TGTGCCAGTAGTAATGACAGACTCCGTTACAATGAGCAGTTCTTC; CDR3: CASSNDRLRYNEQFF
size: -; J: TRBJ2-5; V: TRBV27; D: TRBD2; DNA: TGTGCTTCATCACTGACTAGCGGGACTCAAGAGACCCAGTACTTC; CDR3: CASSLTSGTQETQYF
size: -; J: TRBJ1-2; V: TRBV4-3; D: TRBD1; DNA: TGCGCCAGCAGCCCCGGGACAGGATTTTATGGCTACACCTTC; CDR3: CASSPGTGFYGYTF
size: -; J: TRBJ2-1; V: TRBV7-9; D: -; DNA: TGTGCCAGCTCCACTATGTTCGATGAGCAGTTCTTC; CDR3: CASSTMFDEQFF
size: -; J: TRBJ1-5; V: TRBV6-2/TRBV6-3; D: TRBD1; DNA: TGTGCCAGCAGTTACTCGGAACAGGGGGCGAGGCAGCCCCAGCATTTT; CDR3: CASSYSEQGARQPQHF
size: -; J: TRBJ1-1; V: TRBV30; D: -; DNA: TGTGCCTGGAGGGCAGGGTACACTGAAGCTTTCTTT; CDR3: CAWRAGYTEAFF
size: -; J: TRBJ2-7; V: TRBV27; D: TRBD1; DNA: TGTGCCAGCAGTTTGGTGGGGATTCGGGGACAGGGGAAGGCCTACGAGCAGTACTTC; CDR3: CASSLVGIRGQGKAYEQYF
size: -; J: TRBJ1-2; V: TRBV29-1; D: TRBD1; DNA: TGCAGCGTTGTCGTCCTCACAGGGGGGGATGGCTACACCTTC; CDR3: CSVVVLTGGDGYTF
size: -; J: TRBJ2-2; V: TRBV5-5; D: -; DNA: TGTGCCAGCACCCACTGGAGGGGGCCTGGAACCGGGGAGCTGTTTTTT; CDR3: CASTHWRGPGTGELFF
size: -; J: TRBJ2-1; V: TRBV7-9; D: TRBD2; DNA: TGTGCCAGCAGCTTCGCGGGAGCGGCGAATGAGCAGTTCTTC; CDR3: CASSFAGAANEQFF
size: -; J: TRBJ2-2; V: TRBV20-1; D: -; DNA: TGCAGTGCTGTTACCACCGGGGAGCTGTTTTTT; CDR3: CSAVTTGELFF
size: -; J: TRBJ1-3; V: TRBV6-2/TRBV6-3; D: -; DNA: TGTGCCAGCAGTTACGGTAACCAGGGAAACACCATATATTTT; CDR3: CASSYGNQGNTIYF
size: -; J: TRBJ1-5; V: TRBV6-5; D: -; DNA: TGTGCCAGCAGTTCGGACAATCATCAGCCCCAGCATTTT; CDR3: CASSSDNHQPQHF
size: -; J: TRBJ2-6; V: TRBV18; D: -; DNA: TGTGCCAGCTCCCCTCTTACGACTCGACCTGGGGCCAACGTCCTGACTTTC; CDR3: CASSPLTTRPGANVLTF
size: -; J: TRBJ2-1; V: TRBV14; D: TRBD2; DNA: TGTGCCAGCAGCCAAGGGCTAGCGGGGAGCTCCTACAATGAGCAGTTCTTC; CDR3: CASSQGLAGSSYNEQFF
size: -; J: TRBJ1-6; V: TRBV28; D: -; DNA: TGTGCCAGCAGCTCCACAGGAGATAATTCACCCCTCCACTTT; CDR3: CASSSTGDNSPLHF
size: -; J: TRBJ2-7; V: TRBV7-9; D: TRBD2; DNA: TGTGCCAGCAACCCTAGCGGGAGGGGGGGCGAGCAGTACTTC; CDR3: CASNPSGRGGEQYF
size: -; J: TRBJ2-7; V: TRBV27; D: TRBD2; DNA: TGTGCCAGCAGTCCTTTGGGGGGAGGGCCCTACGAGCAGTACTTC; CDR3: CASSPLGGGPYEQYF
size: once; J: TRBJ1-3; V: TRBV7-6; D: -; DNA: TGTGCCAGCAGCTTAGATGCAGGGTCAGGAAACACCATATATTTT; CDR3: CASSLDAGSGNTIYF
size: once; J: TRBJ1-5; V: TRBV7-9; D: -; DNA: TGTGCCAGCAGCCTAAATAAAGCGCAGCCCCAGCATTTT; CDR3: CASSLNKAQPQHF
size: -; J: TRBJ1-1; V: TRBV3-1/TRBV3-2; D: -; DNA: TGTGCCAGCAGCCAAGCCACGGCGGGTGAAGCTTTCTTT; CDR3: CASSQATAGEAFF
size: -; J: TRBJ2-7; V: TRBV19; D: TRBD1; DNA: TGTGCCAGTAGTATCACAGGGGTGAGGAACGAGCAGTACTTC; CDR3: CASSITGVRNEQYF
size: -; J: TRBJ2-3; V: TRBV11-3; D: -; DNA: TGTGCCAGCAGCCCTTTCTCTGGCACAGATACGCAGTATTTT; CDR3: CASSPFSGTDTQYF
size: -; J: TRBJ2-1; V: TRBV14; D: -; DNA: TGTGCCAGCAGCCAGGTACAGGGCACACTCAATGAGCAGTTCTTC; CDR3: CASSQVQGTLNEQFF
size: -; J: TRBJ1-2; V: TRBV18; D: -; DNA: TGTGCCAGCTCACCACCGGACTATGGCTACACCTTC; CDR3: CASSPPDYGYTF
size: -; J: TRBJ2-3; V: TRBV12-3/TRBV12-4; D: -; DNA: TGTGCCAGCAGACCCGGACCCACTTATACGCAGTATTTT; CDR3: CASRPGPTYTQYF
size: -; J: TRBJ2-5; V: TRBV7-3; D: -; DNA: TGTGCCAGCAGCTCCCTGGGGGGGCCTAGGGAGACCCAGTACTTC; CDR3: CASSSLGGPRETQYF
size: -; J: TRBJ1-2; V: TRBV6-5; D: -; DNA: TGTGCCAGCAGCCGCACACGGACTGGCTACACCTTC; CDR3: CASSRTRTGYTF
size: -; J: TRBJ1-5; V: TRBV5-6; D: -; DNA: TGTGCCAGCAGCTTGGCGGTCGTCCCTACCAATCAGCCCCAGCATTTT; CDR3: CASSLAVVPTNQPQHF
size: -; J: TRBJ2-1; V: TRBV7-9; D: -; DNA: TGTGCCAGCAGCCGCTCCGGGACTTCCCTTTACAATGAGCAGTTCTTC; CDR3: CASSRSGTSLYNEQFF
size: once; J: TRBJ1-2; V: TRBV24-1; D: TRBD1; DNA: TGTGCCACCAGTGACCGGACAGGGCGCGGCTACACCTTC; CDR3: CATSDRTGRGYTF
size: -; J: TRBJ2-5; V: TRBV7-2; D: TRBD2; DNA: TGTGCCAGCAGCTTATCATATTATCAGCGGGGAGTCGGGGAGACCCAGTACTTC; CDR3: CASSLSYYQRGVGETQYF
size: -; J: TRBJ2-7; V: TRBV19; D: TRBD1; DNA: TGTGCCAGTAGCGTCACAGGGGGAGCCTACGAGCAGTACTTC; CDR3: CASSVTGGAYEQYF
size: -; J: TRBJ2-1; V: TRBV10-2; D: -; DNA: TGCGCCAGCAGTGACAGGGCCAACAATGAGCAGTTCTTC; CDR3: CASSDRANNEQFF
size: -; J: TRBJ1-4; V: TRBV30; D: -; DNA: TGTGCCTGGAGTCACGGGAATGAAAAACTGTTTTTT; CDR3: CAWSHGNEKLFF
size: -; J: TRBJ1-4; V: TRBV3-1/TRBV3-2; D: TRBD1; DNA: TGTGCCAGCAGCCTCCAGGGACAGGGTGGTGAAAAACTGTTTTTT; CDR3: CASSLQGQGGEKLFF
size: once; J: TRBJ1-1; V: TRBV30; D: -; DNA: TGTGCCTGGAGCCCGACATCTGAAGCTTTCTTT; CDR3: CAWSPTSEAFF
size: -; J: TRBJ2-2; V: TRBV9; D: -; DNA: TGTGCCAGCAGCGTCGGAGGGGGAGACGGGGAGCTGTTTTTT; CDR3: CASSVGGGDGELFF
size: -; J: TRBJ1-1; V: TRBV10-3; D: -; DNA: TGTGCCATCAGGGAGAGTGATTCCAGAGCTTTCTTT; CDR3: CAIRESDSRAFF
size: -; J: TRBJ2-7; V: TRBV5-5; D: TRBD1; DNA: TGTGCCAGCAGCCCCGACAGGGTCGCTACCTACGAGCAGTACTTC; CDR3: CASSPDRVATYEQYF
size: -; J: TRBJ1-1; V: TRBV7-2; D: -; DNA: TGTGCCAGCAGCCTCATGGGGCCCACTGAAGCTTTCTTT; CDR3: CASSLMGPTEAFF
size: -; J: TRBJ2-3; V: TRBV6-2/TRBV6-3; D: TRBD1; DNA: TGTGCCAGCAGTTACGGGACAGGGGGTGCGGATACGCAGTATTTT; CDR3: CASSYGTGGADTQYF
size: -; J: TRBJ2-3; V: TRBV18; D: TRBD2; DNA: TGTGCCAGCTCACCACGACCGGGGAGGGCAGATACGCAGTATTTT; CDR3: CASSPRPGRADTQYF
size: -; J: TRBJ2-1; V: TRBV11-1; D: -; DNA: TGTGCCAGCAGCCTCTGGGACGTCCCTGAGCAGTTCTTC; CDR3: CASSLWDVPEQFF
size: -; J: TRBJ2-7; V: TRBV7-9; D: -; DNA: TGTGCCAGCAGCTTAGGGGGGATTAGCGAGCAGTACTTC; CDR3: CASSLGGISEQYF
size: -; J: TRBJ1-5; V: TRBV20-1; D: -; DNA: TGCAGTGCTAGTAGCGGCTTGAGCAATCAGCCCCAGCATTTT; CDR3: CSASSGLSNQPQHF
size: -; J: TRBJ1-5; V: TRBV5-4; D: TRBD1; DNA: TGTGCCAGCAGCTTGGGGGGACAGGGGGCACATCAGCCCCAGCATTTT; CDR3: CASSLGGQGAHQPQHF
size: -; J: TRBJ2-1; V: TRBV4-1; D: -; DNA: TGCGCCAGCAGCCAAGAGAGGTTAACAGCAAGCTCCTACAATGAGCAGTTCTTC; CDR3: CASSQERLTASSYNEQFF
size: -; J: TRBJ1-3; V: TRBV4-1; D: -; DNA: TGCGCCAGCAGCCTCTCTCCGGTACACGCTGGAAACACCATATATTTT; CDR3: CASSLSPVHAGNTIYF